This T cell receptor beta chain was identified in a study of blood T cells in healthy people across ages. Findings and limits, study-wide: Diversity figures derived from one million T cells were judged to underestimate the true value. As age increased, TCR beta diversity per million T cells fell in a roughly linear fashion. A greater number of naive CD4+ cells and higher diversity distinguished long-lived donors from aged donors.

Donors each provided 8 to 10 milliliters of peripheral blood. Regarding this clonotype: What it binds is unknown.

The use of a sample-barcoded 5' primer and a J-beta primer mix characterized a second PCR of roughly 6 to 12 cycles. In TCRdb, the 5' RACE reads were re-called with MiXCR into one record per CDR3 protein. The sample has around 1,100,000 distinct CDR3 sequences, under 40% seen once. This CDR3 region has 16 residues. The V and J ends lost 2 bases and 0 bases, in that order; junction bases with no gene match: 6. The germline V gene has CDR1 SGDLS and CDR2 YYNGEE. The sequence derives from a young man in good health. The rearrangement links TRBV9 to TRBJ2-3, with 7 bases fitting TRBD2. Material for sequencing was blood. The CDR3 DNA is TGTGCCAGCAGCGTTTTAGCGGGCCCTAGCACAGATACGCAGTATTTT. Its translation: CASSVLAGPSTDTQYF.